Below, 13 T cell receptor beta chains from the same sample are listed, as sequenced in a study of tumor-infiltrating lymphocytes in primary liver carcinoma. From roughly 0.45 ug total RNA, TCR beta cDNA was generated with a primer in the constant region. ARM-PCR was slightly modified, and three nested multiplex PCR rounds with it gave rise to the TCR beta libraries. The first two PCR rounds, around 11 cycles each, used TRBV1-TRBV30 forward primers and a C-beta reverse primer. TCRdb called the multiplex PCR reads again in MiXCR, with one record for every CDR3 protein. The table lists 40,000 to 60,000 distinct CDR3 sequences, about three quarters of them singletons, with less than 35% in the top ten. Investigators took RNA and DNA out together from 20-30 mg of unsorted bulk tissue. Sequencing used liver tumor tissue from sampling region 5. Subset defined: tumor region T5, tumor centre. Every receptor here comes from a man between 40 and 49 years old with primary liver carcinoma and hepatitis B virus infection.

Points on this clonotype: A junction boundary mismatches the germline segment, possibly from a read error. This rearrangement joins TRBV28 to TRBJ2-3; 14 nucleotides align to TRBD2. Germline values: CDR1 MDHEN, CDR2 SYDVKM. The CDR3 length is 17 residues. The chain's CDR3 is CACSRGLAGVATDTQYF. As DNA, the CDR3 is TGTGCCTGCAGTAGGGGACTAGCGGGAGTAGCCACAGATACGCAGTATTTT.

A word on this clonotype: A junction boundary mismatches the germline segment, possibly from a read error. Here the CDR3 reads CASSLDVLETQYF. The CDR3 DNA reads as TGTGCCAGTAGCTTAGATGTTCTGGAGACCCAGTACTTT. The chain employs TRBV11-2 and TRBJ2-5; D uncertain. Germline V lookup: CDR1 SGHAT, CDR2 FQNNGV. The CDR3 spans 13 residues.

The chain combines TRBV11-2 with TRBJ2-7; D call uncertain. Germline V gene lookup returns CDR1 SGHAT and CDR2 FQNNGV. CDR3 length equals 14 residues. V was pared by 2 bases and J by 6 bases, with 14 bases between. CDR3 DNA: TGTGCCAGCAGCTTAATTGCCACTGCCTGCGAGCAGTACTTC. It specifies CASSLIATACEQYF.

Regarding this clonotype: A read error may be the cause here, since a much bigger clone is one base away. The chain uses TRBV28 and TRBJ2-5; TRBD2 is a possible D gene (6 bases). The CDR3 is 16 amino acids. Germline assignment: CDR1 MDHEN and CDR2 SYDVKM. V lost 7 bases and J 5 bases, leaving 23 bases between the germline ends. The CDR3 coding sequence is TGTGCCAGCACAGACGATAGCAGGAGGGCCAGGGAGACCCAGTACTTC. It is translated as CASTDDSRRARETQYF.

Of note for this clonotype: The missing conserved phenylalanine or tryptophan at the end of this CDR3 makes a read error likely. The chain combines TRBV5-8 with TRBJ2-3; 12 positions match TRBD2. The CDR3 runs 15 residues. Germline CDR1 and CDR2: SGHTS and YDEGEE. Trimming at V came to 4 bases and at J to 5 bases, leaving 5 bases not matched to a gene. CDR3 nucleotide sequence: TGTGCCAGCAGCCCTAGCGGGAGGGCTGTAGATACGCAGTATTTG. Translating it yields CASSPSGRAVDTQYL.

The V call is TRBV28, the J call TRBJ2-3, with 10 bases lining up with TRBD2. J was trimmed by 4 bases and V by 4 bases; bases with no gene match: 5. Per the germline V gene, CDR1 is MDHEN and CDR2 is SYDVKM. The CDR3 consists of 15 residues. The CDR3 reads CASSWASGRSDTQYF. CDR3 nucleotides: TGTGCCAGCAGTTGGGCTAGCGGGAGATCAGATACGCAGTATTTT.

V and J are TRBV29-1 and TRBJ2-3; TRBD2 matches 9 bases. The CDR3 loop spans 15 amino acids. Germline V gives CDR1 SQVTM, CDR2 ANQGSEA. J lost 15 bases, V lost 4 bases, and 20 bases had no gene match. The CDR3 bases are TGCAGCGTTGGGCCTGCGGGGGGGCACACAGATATGCAATATTTT. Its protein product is CSVGPAGGHTDMQYF.

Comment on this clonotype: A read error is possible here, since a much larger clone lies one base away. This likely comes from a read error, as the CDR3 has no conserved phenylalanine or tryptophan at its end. In nucleotides, the CDR3 is TGTGCCAGCAGCTTTATTTCCACTAACACAGATACGCAGTATCTT. It is translated as CASSFISTNTDTQYL. This sequence joins TRBV5-8 and TRBJ2-3; no clear D gene. Per the germline V gene, CDR1 is SGHTS and CDR2 is YDEGEE. V gave up 2 bases and J gave up 2 bases, with 12 bases separating them. CDR3 length: 15 residues.

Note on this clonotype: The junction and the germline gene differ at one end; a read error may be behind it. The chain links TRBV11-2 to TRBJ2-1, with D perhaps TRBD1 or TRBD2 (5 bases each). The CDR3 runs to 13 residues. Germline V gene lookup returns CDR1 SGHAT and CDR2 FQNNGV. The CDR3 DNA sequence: TGCGCCAGCGGCTTAGATGTGGGGGAAGGGCGGTTCTTC. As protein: CASGLDVGEGRFF.

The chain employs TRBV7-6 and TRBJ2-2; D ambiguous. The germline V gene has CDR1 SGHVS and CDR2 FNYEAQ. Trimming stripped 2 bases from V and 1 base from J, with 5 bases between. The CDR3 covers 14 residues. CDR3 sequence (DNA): TGTGCCAGCAGCTTACAGATGAACACCGGGGAGCTGTTTTTT. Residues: CASSLQMNTGELFF.

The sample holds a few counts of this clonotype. The CDR3 here is CASSLNSGGYNEQFF. The CDR3 DNA is TGTGCCAGCAGCTTAAATAGTGGGGGGTACAATGAGCAGTTCTTC. This chain joins TRBV11-2 and TRBJ2-1; maybe TRBD2 (6 bases). V was clipped by 2 bases and J by 4 bases, with 12 bases between them. This CDR3 spans 15 amino acids. CDR1 and CDR2 from the germline V gene are SGHAT and FQNNGV.

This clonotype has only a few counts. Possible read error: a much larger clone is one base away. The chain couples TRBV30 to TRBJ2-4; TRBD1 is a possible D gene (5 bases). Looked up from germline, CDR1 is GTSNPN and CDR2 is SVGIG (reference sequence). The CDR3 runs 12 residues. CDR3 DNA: TGTGTCTGGAGTCCCCTGGGGCACATTCAGTACTTC. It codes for CVWSPLGHIQYF.

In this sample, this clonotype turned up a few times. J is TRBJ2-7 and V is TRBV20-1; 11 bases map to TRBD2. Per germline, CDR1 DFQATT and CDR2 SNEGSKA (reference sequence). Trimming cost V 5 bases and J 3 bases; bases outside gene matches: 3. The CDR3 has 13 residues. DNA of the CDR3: TGCAGTGCTGTAGCGGGAGGGAACTACGAGCAGTACTTC. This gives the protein CSAVAGGNYEQYF.